A single sample gave rise to the 21 T cell receptor beta chains below, sequenced in a study of preoperative IRX-2 immunotherapy in early breast cancer. Clones were sequenced by immunoSEQ multiplex PCR, and TCRdb holds only the in-frame ones, with some missing. This sample has about 62,000 clones, with around 94% found just once. Treatment indicated: preoperative locoregional IRX-2 cytokine immunotherapy. The specimen was obtained from a patient treated with IRX-2 immunotherapy. These receptors were collected from a human donor with breast cancer.

This rearrangement joins TRBV15 to TRBJ2-3, with 11 bases aligning to TRBD1. The CDR3 runs 15 residues. V was clipped by 1 base and J by 8 bases; unmatched bases: 5. Germline V gene lookup returns CDR1 LNHNV and CDR2 YYDKDF (reference sequence). In nucleotides, the CDR3 is TGTGCCACCAGCAGAGGGACAGGGGGCGCAGTTACGCAGTATTTT. Residues: CATSRGTGGAVTQYF.

This chain joins TRBV19 and TRBJ1-5; possibly TRBD1 for D (5 bases). The CDR3 spans 15 residues. Trimming took 4 bases from V and 5 from J, leaving 15 bases between them. The V gene's germline CDR1 is LNHDA and CDR2 SQIVND (reference sequence). CDR3 amino acids: CASSTTGTPYQPQHF. As DNA, the CDR3 is TGTGCCAGTAGTACTACCGGGACTCCTTATCAGCCCCAGCATTTT.

Only one count was recorded for this clone. This chain uses TRBV6-5 with TRBJ2-7; D is possibly TRBD1 or TRBD2 (6 bases each). The germline V gene has CDR1 MNHEY and CDR2 SVGAGI. The CDR3 sequence is 13 residues long. The germline V and J ends were trimmed by 0 bases and 5 bases, with 8 bases remaining between them. The CDR3 DNA follows: TGTGCCAGCAGTTACTCGAGGGGGGACGAGCAGTACTTC. It encodes CASSYSRGDEQYF.

J is TRBJ1-2 and V is TRBV7-2, with 10 nucleotides matching TRBD1. The trim removed 0 bases at V and 11 bases at J, leaving 12 bases unmatched. Germline V gene sequence: CDR1 SGHTA, CDR2 FQGNSA. The CDR3 sequence is 16 residues long. This CDR3 reads CASSLASTGTGVGYTF. CDR3 nucleotides: TGTGCCAGCAGCTTAGCTTCTACCGGGACAGGGGTGGGGTACACCTTC.

J is TRBJ1-4 and V is TRBV30; the match to TRBD1 covers 7 bases. The CDR3 sequence is 13 residues long. V dropped 4 bases and J dropped 4; count of bases not matched to a gene: 3. Germline lookup yields CDR1 GTSNPN and CDR2 SVGIG (reference sequence). CDR3 sequence (DNA): TGTGCCTGGAAGGGACAGATTAATGAAAAACTGTTTTTT. It is translated as CAWKGQINEKLFF.

This clone appeared a few times. V and J are TRBV28 and TRBJ2-7, with D uncertain. Germline loops: CDR1 MDHEN, CDR2 SYDVKM. The CDR3 is made up of 13 amino acids. Trimming cost V 8 bases and J 3 bases, with 14 bases left between them. DNA for the CDR3: TGTGCCAGCGGGGTTGGGCAGGACTACGAGCAGTACTTC. Encoded protein: CASGVGQDYEQYF.

This clone was detected once. At the DNA level, this CDR3 is encoded by other sequences in the same sample as well. This chain connects TRBV5-4 to TRBJ1-3; D is undetermined. CDR3 length: 14 residues. Between the trimmed V and J ends, which lost 0 bases and 1 base, there was a span of 5 bases. Germline CDR1 reads SGHNT; CDR2 reads YYREEE (reference sequence). The CDR3 DNA sequence: TGTGCCAGCAGCTTGGTCGGGTCTGGAAACACCATATATTTT. Encoded protein: CASSLVGSGNTIYF. The whole variable domain, filled in from reference TRBV5-4 and TRBJ1-3, reads ETGVTQSPTHLIKTRGQQVTLRCSSQSGHNTVSWYQQALGQGPQFIFQYYREEENGRGNFPPRFSGLQFPNYSSELNVNALELDDSALYLCASSLVGSGNTIYFGEGSWLTVV.

The chain has TRBV9 and TRBJ1-3, with 9 bases aligning to TRBD1. V dropped 2 bases and J dropped 2; count of bases not matched to a gene: 14. The CDR3 covers 19 residues. Germline V gene lookup returns CDR1 SGDLS and CDR2 YYNGEE. The CDR3 sequence is CASSVSPGDRVVTGNTIYF. The CDR3 DNA sequence: TGTGCCAGCAGCGTCAGCCCGGGGGACAGGGTCGTTACTGGAAACACCATATATTTT.

J is TRBJ1-5 and V is TRBV7-8; no clear D. Trimming left V 1 base short and J 6 bases short, with 10 bases between. This CDR3 region has 14 residues. Per the germline V gene, CDR1 is SGHVS and CDR2 is FQNEAQ. The DNA for the CDR3 is TGTGCCAGCAGCTTAGGTAGTTTTGGTCAGCCCCAGCATTTT. Translation: CASSLGSFGQPQHF.

The chain couples TRBV11-3 to TRBJ2-1; D may be TRBD2 (7 bases). The CDR3 has 15 amino acids. With 5 bases removed from V and 9 bases from J, the gap between germline ends came to 20 bases. CDR1 SGHNT and CDR2 YENEEA come from the germline V gene. The DNA for the CDR3 is TGTGCCAGCAGCCGATCAGGCGGGAGAGGGGGTGAGCAGTTCTTC. This codes for CASSRSGGRGGEQFF. The whole variable domain, filled in from reference TRBV11-3 and TRBJ2-1, reads EAGVVQSPRYKIIEKKQPVAFWCNPISGHNTLYWYLQNLGQGPELLIRYENEEAVDDSQLPKDRFSAERLKGVDSTLKIQPAELGDSAVYLCASSRSGGRGGEQFFGPGTRLTVL.

The chain is built from TRBV14 and TRBJ2-1; D not certain. In germline, CDR1 is SGHDN, CDR2 FVKESK. This CDR3 comprises 14 residues. V was trimmed by 3 bases and J by 4 bases, leaving 10 bases between them. The CDR3 DNA reads TGTGCCAGCAGCCAGCACGAAGGGTACAATGAGCAGTTCTTC. This codes for CASSQHEGYNEQFF.

This clone was recorded once. The CDR3 nucleotides are TGTGCCAGCAGCTCAAGGGCCCAAGAGACCCAGTACTTC. It codes for CASSSRAQETQYF. The chain links TRBV7-2 to TRBJ2-5; no reliable D call. V was trimmed by 4 bases and J by 1 base, leaving 7 bases between them. The length of the CDR3 is 13 residues. CDR1 is SGHTA and CDR2 is FQGNSA in the germline V gene.

The chain carries TRBV27 and TRBJ1-1, with D perhaps TRBD1 (5 bases). With 3 bases removed from V and 1 base from J, the gap between germline ends came to 9 bases. Looked up from germline, CDR1 is MNHEY and CDR2 is SMNVEV (reference sequence). The CDR3 is made up of 14 amino acids. CDR3 bases: TGTGCCAGCAGTTTTACAGGAAGGAACACTGAAGCTTTCTTT. Protein sequence: CASSFTGRNTEAFF.

This rearrangement joins TRBV4-2 to TRBJ1-2; possible D gene TRBD1, 5 bases. CDR3 length equals 11 residues. Trimming shortened V by 6 bases and J by 8 bases, and 10 bases separated the two germline ends. The germline V gene has CDR1 LGHNA and CDR2 YNFKEQ. The CDR3 DNA sequence: TGTGCCAGCAGTCTGCGGGGGGGCTACACCTTC. Amino acids: CASSLRGGYTF.

The rearrangement joins TRBV4-3 to TRBJ1-3; possible D gene TRBD1, 5 bases. This CDR3 is built from 14 residues. CDR1 and CDR2 from the germline V gene are LGHNA and YSLEER. V was cut by 4 bases and J by 6 bases, with 13 bases left in between. This CDR3 is CASSRGRGQNTIYF. The CDR3 nucleotides read TGCGCCAGCAGCCGGGGGAGAGGCCAAAACACCATATATTTT.

The rearrangement joins TRBV30 to TRBJ2-4; 7 bases match TRBD2. Looked up from germline, CDR1 is GTSNPN and CDR2 is SVGIG (reference sequence). This CDR3 has 13 residues. Trimming at V came to 4 bases and at J to 0 bases, leaving 0 bases not matched to a gene. Here the CDR3 DNA reads TGTGCCTGGACGGGGGGAGCCAAAAACATTCAGTACTTC. It specifies CAWTGGAKNIQYF.

The rearrangement uses TRBV4-3 and TRBJ1-3; D unresolved. In germline, CDR1 is LGHNA, CDR2 YSLEER. V lost 4 bases to trimming and J lost 2 bases, with 9 bases between them. There are 14 residues in the CDR3. CDR3 in DNA: TGCGCCAGCAGCCGCGACAATCCTGGAAACACCATATATTTT. Its protein product is CASSRDNPGNTIYF.

The chain combines TRBV5-4 with TRBJ1-6, with a weak D call TRBD1 (5 bases). The CDR3 length is 13 residues. The germline CDR1 and CDR2 sequences are SGHNT and YYREEE (reference sequence). V was trimmed by 2 bases and J by 6 bases, leaving 6 bases between them. Here the CDR3 reads CASSLDSNSPLHF. The CDR3 DNA reads TGTGCCAGCAGCTTAGACAGTAATTCACCCCTCCACTTT.

The rearrangement uses TRBV7-2 and TRBJ1-2; D remains ambiguous. V lost 5 bases and J lost 2, with 12 bases in between. Germline V gene lookup returns CDR1 SGHTA and CDR2 FQGNSA. The CDR3 has 14 residues. CDR3 region: CASSPTSTNYGYTF. The CDR3 DNA sequence: TGTGCCAGCAGCCCGACCTCTACCAACTATGGCTACACCTTC.

The J gene is TRBJ2-7, the V gene TRBV7-2; weak D call: TRBD1 (7 bases). The CDR3 has 13 residues. V lost 3 bases to trimming and J lost 7 bases, with 13 bases between them. The germline V gene encodes CDR1 SGHTA and CDR2 FQGNSA. As DNA, the CDR3 is TGTGCCAGCAGCTTTGCGGAGGGGGCGGAGCAGTACTTC. Translation: CASSFAEGAEQYF.

The rearrangement joins TRBV7-8 to TRBJ2-7; possible D gene TRBD2, 5 bases. V was cut by 2 bases and J by 7 bases, with 18 bases left in between. The CDR3 runs 15 residues. Germline assignment: CDR1 SGHVS and CDR2 FQNEAQ. The CDR3 coding sequence is TGTGCCAGCAGCTTACAGGTGGACTCCTCGGGGGAGCAGTACTTC. It codes for CASSLQVDSSGEQYF.